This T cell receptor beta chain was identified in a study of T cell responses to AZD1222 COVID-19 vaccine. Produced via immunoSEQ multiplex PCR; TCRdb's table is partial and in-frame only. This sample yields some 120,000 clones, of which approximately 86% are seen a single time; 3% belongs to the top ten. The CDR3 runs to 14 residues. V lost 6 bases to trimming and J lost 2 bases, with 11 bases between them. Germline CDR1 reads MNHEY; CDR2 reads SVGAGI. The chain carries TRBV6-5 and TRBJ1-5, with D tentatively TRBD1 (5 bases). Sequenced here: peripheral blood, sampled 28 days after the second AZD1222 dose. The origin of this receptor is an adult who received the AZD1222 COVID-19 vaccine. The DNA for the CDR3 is TGTGCCAGCAGGTCGGGGGTCGGCAATCAGCCCCAGCATTTT. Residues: CASRSGVGNQPQHF.